This entry lists 8 T cell receptor beta chains sequenced from one sample in a study of control samples from healthy donors and cancer patients. Sequenced by immunoSEQ multiplex PCR; TCRdb stores in-frame clones only, minus some. The sample includes 150,000 or so clones, about 89% of them seen just once. The sample consisted of blood. Receptors were obtained from a man younger than 35 in good health.

In its sample, this clone is medium-sized. The rearrangement joins TRBV4-3 to TRBJ1-3, with unresolved D. The CDR3 length is 16 residues. V lost 0 bases and J 0 bases, leaving 9 bases between the germline ends. The V gene's germline CDR1 is LGHNA and CDR2 YSLEER. CDR3 region: CASSQDKAFSGNTIYF. The CDR3 coding sequence is TGCGCCAGCAGCCAAGACAAGGCATTCTCTGGAAACACCATATATTTT.

The chain links TRBV11-1 to TRBJ2-3; 7 nucleotides line up with TRBD2. There are 15 residues in the CDR3. CDR1 is SGHAT and CDR2 is FQDESV in the germline V gene (reference sequence). The trim removed 8 bases at V and 0 bases at J, leaving 8 bases unmatched. The CDR3 DNA is TGTGCCAGCGTCCGGGGGGATACTAGCACAGATACGCAGTATTTT. Translating gives CASVRGDTSTDTQYF.

The rearrangement links TRBV2 to TRBJ2-5, with no clear D. Germline lookup yields CDR1 SNHLY and CDR2 FYNNEI. This CDR3 is 17 amino acids long. V was pared by 2 bases and J by 0 bases, with 16 bases between. This chain's CDR3 is CASSEPLPTENQETQYF. In DNA, the CDR3 is TGTGCCAGCAGTGAACCCCTGCCTACGGAAAACCAAGAGACCCAGTACTTC.

The chain joins TRBV7-3 to TRBJ2-3, with unresolved D. Germline CDR1 SGHTA, CDR2 FQGTGA. The CDR3 is 16 amino acids. Trimming shortened V by 0 bases and J by 0 bases, and 10 bases separated the two germline ends. The CDR3, as DNA: TGTGCCAGCAGCTTAACAAAAACAACCAGCACAGATACGCAGTATTTT. Encoded protein: CASSLTKTTSTDTQYF.

CDR3 in amino acids: CASSYSGETYNEQFF. The CDR3 region has the DNA TGTGCCAGCAGTTACTCCGGGGAAACCTACAATGAGCAGTTCTTC. The genes are TRBV6-5 and TRBJ2-1; D is possibly TRBD2 (5 bases). Germline V gene data show CDR1 as MNHEY and CDR2 as SVGAGI. Between the trimmed V and J ends, which lost 0 bases and 2 bases, there was a span of 8 bases. The CDR3 is 15 residues long.

The chain uses TRBV3-1 (or the pseudogene TRBV3-2) and TRBJ2-5, with D possibly being TRBD2 (6 bases). Per the germline V gene, CDR1 is LGHDT and CDR2 is YNNKEL (reference sequence). The CDR3 is made up of 15 amino acids. The V and J ends lost 3 bases and 3 bases respectively, with 14 bases between them. The CDR3 region is CASSHPSGLKETQYF. The DNA of the CDR3 is TGTGCCAGCAGCCACCCTTCGGGACTTAAAGAGACCCAGTACTTC.

This rearrangement joins TRBV9 to TRBJ2-7; 7 nucleotides agree with TRBD1. The J segment lost 2 bases and the V segment lost 0 bases, leaving 5 bases of the junction unmatched. There are 15 residues in the CDR3. Germline CDR1 and CDR2: SGDLS and YYNGEE. The CDR3, as DNA: TGTGCCAGCAGCGTAGAGGGACAGTGGGCCTACGAGCAGTACTTC. It codes for CASSVEGQWAYEQYF.

This sequence joins TRBV11-2 and TRBJ2-7; D assignment may be TRBD1 or TRBD2 (5 bases each). Trimming cost V 5 bases and J 3 bases, with 14 bases left between them. Per the germline V gene, CDR1 is SGHAT and CDR2 is FQNNGV. This CDR3 spans 14 amino acids. CDR3 in amino acids: CASSPGPGIYEQYF. The CDR3, as DNA: TGTGCCAGCAGCCCGGGACCAGGGATCTACGAGCAGTACTTC.